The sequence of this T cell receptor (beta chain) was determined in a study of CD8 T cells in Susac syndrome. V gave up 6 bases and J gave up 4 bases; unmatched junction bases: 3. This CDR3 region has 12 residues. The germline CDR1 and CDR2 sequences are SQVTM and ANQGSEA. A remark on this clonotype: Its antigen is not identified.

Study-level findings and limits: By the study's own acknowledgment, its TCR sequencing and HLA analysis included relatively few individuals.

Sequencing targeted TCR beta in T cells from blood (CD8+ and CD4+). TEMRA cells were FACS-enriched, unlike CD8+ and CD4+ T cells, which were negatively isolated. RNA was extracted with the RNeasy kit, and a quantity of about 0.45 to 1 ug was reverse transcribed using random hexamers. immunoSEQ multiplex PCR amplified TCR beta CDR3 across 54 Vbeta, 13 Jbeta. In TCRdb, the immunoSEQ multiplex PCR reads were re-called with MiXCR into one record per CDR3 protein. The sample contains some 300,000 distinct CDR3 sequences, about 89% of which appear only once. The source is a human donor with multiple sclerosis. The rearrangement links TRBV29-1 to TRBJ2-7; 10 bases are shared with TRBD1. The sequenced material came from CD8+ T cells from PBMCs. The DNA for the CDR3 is TGCAGCGTCCGGGACAGGGGTTACGAGCAGTACTTC. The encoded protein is CSVRDRGYEQYF.